These T cell receptor beta chains were read from a single sample in a study of blood T cell repertoires in COVID-19. Only in-frame clones appear in the TCRdb table, and some are missing; sequencing was by immunoSEQ multiplex PCR. The data show 250,000 or so clones, approximately 80% seen once. Material: peripheral blood. These receptor sequences come from a woman aged 80 or over with acute or convalescent COVID-19. Both conserved end residues are part of each CDR3.

CDR3 length,V gene,J gene,CDR3 protein
14,TRBV9,TRBJ1-2,CASSSLGMSYGYTF
16,TRBV5-4,TRBJ2-3,CASSLGGAAGTDTQYF
15,TRBV29-1,TRBJ2-1,CSIPPMTGLDNEQFF
15,TRBV11-2,TRBJ1-1,CASSSWTGPNTEAFF
15,TRBV6-2/TRBV6-3,TRBJ2-7,CASSWRRDRVYEQYF
15,TRBV19,TRBJ1-2,CASSIVRTGSYGYTF
13,TRBV12-3/TRBV12-4,TRBJ1-2,CASSQGQGFGYTF
15,TRBV7-8,TRBJ1-5,CASSLDGISNQPQHF
17,TRBV3-1/TRBV3-2,TRBJ1-3,CASSTRQLIPSGNTIYF
16,TRBV19,TRBJ1-5,CASSTHGTGPGQPQHF
15,TRBV11-2,TRBJ2-2,CASTTGTGSTGELFF
13,TRBV7-9,TRBJ2-7,CASSLANSYEQYF
18,TRBV7-2,TRBJ2-3,CASSPGTSGSWSTDTQYF
14,TRBV6-2/TRBV6-3,TRBJ2-5,CASSDSGRGETQYF
15,TRBV19,TRBJ2-1,CASTTSGRAYNEQFF
17,TRBV7-9,TRBJ2-1,CASSRTSGSTIRDEQFF
15,TRBV28,TRBJ1-4,CASSRRTGLNEKLFF
14,TRBV9,TRBJ1-2,CASSVSTGNYGYTF
18,TRBV3-1/TRBV3-2,TRBJ2-1,CASSQGWGRSSGDNEQFF
15,TRBV6-5,TRBJ1-1,CASRPTHGRNTEAFF
13,TRBV7-3,TRBJ2-1,CASSLTSRAEQFF
15,TRBV7-2,TRBJ1-5,CASSLARGSNQPQHF
15,TRBV19,TRBJ2-5,CASSDPGTGVETQYF
16,TRBV9,TRBJ1-1,CASSRGRTGLNTEAFF
17,TRBV7-3,TRBJ2-2,CASSLTRAGVGTGELFF
15,TRBV11-2,TRBJ1-5,CASSRQGLSNQPQHF
12,TRBV6-5,TRBJ1-6,CASTWANSPLHF